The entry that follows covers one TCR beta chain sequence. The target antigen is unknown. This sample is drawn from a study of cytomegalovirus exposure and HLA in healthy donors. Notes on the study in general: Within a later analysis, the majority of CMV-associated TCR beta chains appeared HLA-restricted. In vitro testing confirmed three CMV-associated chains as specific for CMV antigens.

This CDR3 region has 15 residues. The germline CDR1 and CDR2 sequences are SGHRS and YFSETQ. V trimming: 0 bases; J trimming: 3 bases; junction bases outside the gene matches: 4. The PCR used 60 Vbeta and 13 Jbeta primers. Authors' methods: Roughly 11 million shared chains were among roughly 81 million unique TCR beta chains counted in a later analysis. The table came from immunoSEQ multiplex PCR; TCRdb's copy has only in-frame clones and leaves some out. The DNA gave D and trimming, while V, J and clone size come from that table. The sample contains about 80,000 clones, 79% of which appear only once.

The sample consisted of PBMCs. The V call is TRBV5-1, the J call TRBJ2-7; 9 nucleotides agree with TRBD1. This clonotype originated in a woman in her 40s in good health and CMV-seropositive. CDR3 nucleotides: TGCGCCAGCAGCTTGGCTGGACAGGGGAACTACGAGCAGTACTTC. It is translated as CASSLAGQGNYEQYF.